These 30 T cell receptor beta chains share one sample of origin, sequenced in a study of CD8 T cells in ankylosing spondylitis (dated by TCRdb to 2016 to 2017). Library preparation employed 5' RACE. Data came from an Illumina HiSeq 2500. The public reads were quality trimmed at Q25 with fastp and then assembled into clones with MiXCR by TCRdb, keeping productive beta chains. CDR3 protein sequences are deduplicated, and each keeps its most common genes and DNA. Across this sample there are fewer than 400,000 distinct CDR3 sequences, with 14% to 15% seen only once. Approximately 1.1% of the sample rests with the top ten. Sequencing was performed on blood, either unsorted or a sorted T cell fraction (not recorded which). These receptors originate from a male donor with ankylosing spondylitis or in good health (not recorded which).

Written as DNA, the CDR3 is TGTGCCAGCAGTTTCCACAGAGGGGTAGAAAAGTACAATGAGCAGTTCTTC. Protein product: CASSFHRGVEKYNEQFF. The chain joins TRBV27 to TRBJ2-1; tentatively, D is TRBD1 or TRBD2 (5 bases each). The V and J ends lost 3 bases and 4 bases respectively, with 19 bases between them. CDR3 length: 17 residues. CDR1 MNHEY and CDR2 SMNVEV come from the germline V gene (reference sequence).

This clonotype has more than one count but fewer than ten. V gene TRBV7-2 combines with J gene TRBJ2-7, with 9 bases aligning to TRBD2. Germline V gene data show CDR1 as SGHTA and CDR2 as FQGNSA. This CDR3 is built from 14 residues. V trimming: 5 bases; J trimming: 3 bases; junction bases outside the gene matches: 5. The CDR3 here is CASSKLAGSYEQYF. CDR3 nucleotide sequence: TGTGCCAGCAGCAAACTAGCGGGTAGCTACGAGCAGTACTTC.

The chain links TRBV12-3 or TRBV12-4 to TRBJ1-2, with unresolved D. Deletions cut 3 bases from V and 5 bases from J, with 10 bases between. The CDR3 totals 13 residues. This CDR3 is CASSLAPVYGYTF. The CDR3 DNA sequence: TGTGCCAGCAGTTTGGCTCCGGTATATGGCTACACCTTC.

The chain joins TRBV9 to TRBJ2-2; a weak D match, TRBD1 (5 bases). The CDR3 is 15 residues long. V dropped 2 bases and J dropped 3 bases, with 11 bases sitting between them. Germline assignment: CDR1 SGDLS and CDR2 YYNGEE. The DNA of the CDR3 is TGTGCCAGCAGCGTGCGTCAGGGTGACACCGGGGAGCTGTTTTTT. Protein product: CASSVRQGDTGELFF. The whole variable domain, filled in from reference TRBV9 and TRBJ2-2, reads DSGVTQTPKHLITATGQRVTLRCSPRSGDLSVYWYQQSLDQGLQFLIQYYNGEERAKGNILERFSAQQFPDLHSELNLSSLELGDSALYFCASSVRQGDTGELFFGEGSRLTVL.

The table lists this clonotype with many counts. This chain links TRBV3-1 with TRBJ2-5; D remains unclear. The CDR3 has 16 residues. Germline-derived CDR1 and CDR2 are LGHDT and YNNKEL (reference sequence). V was pared by 5 bases and J by 2 bases, with 18 bases between. DNA for the CDR3: TGTGCCAGCAGCTTCTCCTACGGCAGATCTCAAGAGACCCAGTACTTC. It codes for CASSFSYGRSQETQYF.

This clonotype was observed a handful of times. The rearrangement uses TRBV12-3 or TRBV12-4 and TRBJ2-5, with D maybe TRBD2 (6 bases). The CDR3 loop spans 13 amino acids. Trimming left V 7 bases short and J 5 bases short, with 14 bases between. DNA for the CDR3: TGTGCCAGCACCCTGGGGGGTCCGGAGACCCAGTACTTC. As protein: CASTLGGPETQYF.

This clonotype was detected ten times or more. This CDR3 reads CSVAGLYGMVDTQYF. The CDR3 DNA reads TGCAGCGTCGCTGGACTATATGGGATGGTAGATACGCAGTATTTT. The chain combines TRBV29-1 with TRBJ2-3, with D possibly matching TRBD2 (6 bases). V was clipped by 6 bases and J by 5 bases, with 21 bases between them. CDR1 is SQVTM, CDR2 ANQGSEA, per germline. CDR3 length equals 15 residues.

Regarding this clonotype: An end of the junction differs from the germline gene, which may be a read error. V is TRBV7-9 and J is TRBJ1-2, with TRBD1 matching 7 bases. This CDR3 comprises 11 residues. CDR1 and CDR2 from the germline V gene are SEHNR and FQNEAQ (reference sequence). CDR3 sequence (DNA): TGTGCCAGCACCTTAGGGGGCGGCTACACCTTC. Protein sequence: CASTLGGGYTF.

A few counts support this clonotype. The J gene is TRBJ2-2, the V gene TRBV4-2; 7 bases map to TRBD2. The CDR3 consists of 18 residues. Germline V gene sequence: CDR1 LGHNA, CDR2 YNFKEQ. J gave up 2 bases and V 0 bases, and 9 bases lay outside the gene matches. For the CDR3, the DNA is TGTGCCAGCAGCCAAGATCTTTTGGTAGCGGGCAACACCGGGGAGCTGTTTTTT. Translated, it gives CASSQDLLVAGNTGELFF.

This clonotype showed up just a few times. V and J are TRBV20-1 and TRBJ2-1, with TRBD2 matching 10 bases. Germline values: CDR1 DFQATT, CDR2 SNEGSKA (reference sequence). The CDR3 covers 16 residues. V gave up 2 bases and J gave up 4 bases; unmatched junction bases: 8. The CDR3 protein is CSARPFGTSEYNEQFF. The CDR3 DNA reads TGCAGTGCTAGACCGTTTGGGACTAGCGAGTACAATGAGCAGTTCTTC.

This clonotype was counted only a few times. DNA for the CDR3: TGTGCCAGCAGCTTAGTAGCTCAGTACCAAGAGACCCAGTACTTC. Its translation is CASSLVAQYQETQYF. This chain connects TRBV7-6 to TRBJ2-5; unclear D gene. The germline V gene encodes CDR1 SGHVS and CDR2 FNYEAQ. V lost 1 base and J 0 bases, leaving 9 bases between the germline ends. CDR3 length: 15 residues.

This clonotype came up a few times. This chain uses TRBV10-2 with TRBJ2-1; TRBD1 might be the D (6 bases). Germline CDR1 reads WSHSY; CDR2 reads SAAADI. The CDR3 consists of 13 residues. V was shortened by 3 bases and J by 9 bases, with 12 bases between the two germline ends. The CDR3 DNA sequence: TGCGCCAGCAGTGATTCAGGGGACGGTGAGCAGTTCTTC. Its translation is CASSDSGDGEQFF.

The rearrangement joins TRBV30 to TRBJ2-1; D could derive from TRBD1 or TRBD2 (5 bases each). Germline V gives CDR1 GTSNPN, CDR2 SVGIG (reference sequence). The CDR3 is 12 amino acids. Trimming took 1 base from V and 8 from J, leaving 9 bases between them. CDR3: CAWSAVGDEQFF. For the CDR3, the DNA is TGTGCCTGGAGTGCCGTGGGGGATGAGCAGTTCTTC.

This clonotype has a handful of counts. V usage is TRBV20-1 and J usage is TRBJ1-4; TRBD1 matches at 7 bases. The CDR3 has 14 residues. After removal of 5 bases from V and 7 bases from J, the junction contained 10 bases not matched to a gene. CDR1 and CDR2 from the germline V gene are DFQATT and SNEGSKA (reference sequence). The CDR3 bases are TGCAGTGCTGACCAAGGGGGCTGGGGTGAAAAACTGTTTTTT. Residues: CSADQGGWGEKLFF.

There are a few counts of this clonotype. This chain links TRBV18 with TRBJ2-3, with TRBD1 matching over 7 bases. V dropped 4 bases and J dropped 2; count of bases not matched to a gene: 6. The CDR3 consists of 15 residues. CDR1 is KGHSH and CDR2 is LQKENI in the germline V gene. The CDR3 sequence is CASSRAGTDTDTQYF. DNA of the CDR3: TGTGCCAGCTCACGAGCCGGGACAGACACAGATACGCAGTATTTT.

This clonotype was detected only a few times. The rearrangement links TRBV27 to TRBJ2-2; 10 positions agree with TRBD1. The length of the CDR3 is 15 residues. After removal of 7 bases from V and 4 bases from J, the junction contained 6 bases not matched to a gene. The germline gives CDR1 MNHEY, CDR2 SMNVEV (reference sequence). Here the CDR3 reads CASTRRDRGTGELFF. The CDR3 DNA reads as TGTGCCAGCACACGCCGGGACAGGGGCACCGGGGAGCTGTTTTTT.

V usage is TRBV3-1 and J usage is TRBJ2-4; D is ambiguous. The CDR3 is 16 residues long. The V gene lost 0 bases and the J gene lost 0 bases, with 9 bases spanning the gap. Germline V gene lookup returns CDR1 LGHDT and CDR2 YNNKEL (reference sequence). CDR3 loop: CASSQEVDIAKNIQYF. The DNA of the CDR3 is TGTGCCAGCAGCCAAGAAGTAGATATAGCCAAAAACATTCAGTACTTC.

The chain couples TRBV3-1 to TRBJ2-7; D possibly matches TRBD1 or TRBD2 (5 bases each). Germline CDR1 LGHDT, CDR2 YNNKEL (reference sequence). This CDR3 contains 15 residues. Trimming shortened V by 3 bases and J by 0 bases, and 12 bases separated the two germline ends. The CDR3 sequence: CASSQGVATSYEQYF. Written as DNA, the CDR3 is TGTGCCAGCAGCCAGGGGGTAGCGACCTCCTACGAGCAGTACTTC.

The gene calls are TRBV12-2 and TRBJ1-4; TRBD1 is the table's D call and was not checked against the DNA. TRBV12-2 is a known pseudogene. This CDR3 spans 14 amino acids. The CDR3 loop reads CASRLLGCVEKLFF. In DNA, the CDR3 is TGTGCAAGTCGCCTCTTAGGGTGCGTTGAAAAACTGTTTTTT.

V usage is TRBV19 and J usage is TRBJ2-7, with 8 bases lining up with TRBD1. Germline CDR1 is LNHDA and CDR2 is SQIVND (reference sequence). The CDR3 has 14 amino acids. V lost 5 bases and J lost 4; bases outside the gene matches: 7. The CDR3 region is CASSQSQGAYEQYF. CDR3 nucleotides: TGTGCCAGTAGTCAATCCCAGGGGGCTTACGAGCAGTACTTC. The variable domain in full, with the rest retrieved from reference TRBV19 and TRBJ2-7, is DGGITQSPKYLFRKEGQNVTLSCEQNLNHDAMYWYRQDPGQGLRLIYYSQIVNDFQKGDIAEGYSVSREKKESFPLTVTSAQKNPTAFYLCASSQSQGAYEQYFGPGTRLTVT.

This chain links TRBV27 with TRBJ1-4, with D tentatively TRBD1 (6 bases). The CDR3 spans 14 residues. The germline V gene has CDR1 MNHEY and CDR2 SMNVEV (reference sequence). Trimming stripped 6 bases from V and 7 bases from J, with 15 bases between. CDR3 region: CASSPRRTAEKLFF. Here the CDR3 DNA reads TGTGCCAGCAGCCCGCGTCGGACAGCTGAAAAACTGTTTTTT.

This chain uses TRBV12-3 or TRBV12-4 with TRBJ2-3; 7 nucleotides agree with TRBD2. The CDR3 has 18 residues. V trimming: 6 bases; J trimming: 2 bases; junction bases outside the gene matches: 17. The CDR3 DNA follows: TGTGCCAGCAGCGACCACCGGGGGGAGGGACCCCCCACAGATACGCAGTATTTT. Translation: CASSDHRGEGPPTDTQYF.

This clonotype occurred a few times. The gene calls are TRBV3-1 and TRBJ2-1, with a tentative D call TRBD2 (6 bases). This CDR3 has 14 amino acids. The V end was cut by 4 bases, the J end by 9 bases, with 16 bases between. CDR1 is LGHDT, CDR2 YNNKEL, per germline (reference sequence). CDR3 in amino acids: CASSPGTRRPEQFF. The DNA for the CDR3 is TGTGCCAGCAGCCCCGGGACTCGGAGACCTGAGCAGTTCTTC.

The V and J genes are TRBV5-1 and TRBJ2-2; possibly TRBD2 for D (6 bases). Trimming removed 7 bases from V and 6 bases from J, with 7 bases in between. CDR1 SGHRS and CDR2 YFSETQ come from the germline V gene. This CDR3 spans 11 amino acids. Here the CDR3 reads CASGEAGELFF. In DNA form, the CDR3 reads TGCGCCAGCGGGGAGGCCGGGGAGCTGTTTTTT.

This clonotype was observed at least ten times. The V gene is TRBV10-3, the J gene TRBJ2-4; TRBD2 is a possible D gene (5 bases). Trimming stripped 0 bases from V and 0 bases from J, with 12 bases between. The V gene's germline CDR1 is ENHRY and CDR2 SYGVKD. This CDR3 region has 17 residues. CDR3 region: CAISESGSPGAKNIQYF. In DNA form, the CDR3 reads TGTGCCATCAGTGAGTCGGGGAGCCCCGGAGCCAAAAACATTCAGTACTTC.

The gene calls are TRBV6-1 and TRBJ1-2, with TRBD1 as a possible D gene (5 bases). The V end lost 6 bases, the J end lost 7 bases, and 12 bases lay between the germline ends. Germline V gene sequence: CDR1 MNHNS, CDR2 SASEGT. This CDR3 spans 12 amino acids. The CDR3 is CASRVQGGGYTF. For the CDR3, the DNA is TGTGCCAGCAGGGTCCAGGGTGGTGGCTACACCTTC.

This chain uses TRBV6-1 with TRBJ2-1; 7 positions match TRBD2. There are 15 residues in the CDR3. With 8 bases clipped from V and 3 bases from J, the junction kept 10 bases outside the gene matches. Per germline, CDR1 MNHNS and CDR2 SASEGT. This chain's CDR3 is CASGLAGIGYNEQFF. The CDR3 region has the DNA TGTGCCAGCGGCTTAGCGGGTATCGGCTACAATGAGCAGTTCTTC.

In this sample, this clonotype turned up a few times. V usage is TRBV11-3 and J usage is TRBJ2-5; possible D gene TRBD2, 5 bases. The germline V and J ends were trimmed by 3 bases and 2 bases, with 16 bases remaining between them. CDR3 length equals 16 residues. Per the germline V gene, CDR1 is SGHNT and CDR2 is YENEEA. DNA of the CDR3: TGTGCCAGCAGCTTGGGTAAAGGACGGACTCAAGAGACCCAGTACTTC. Protein: CASSLGKGRTQETQYF. Filled out from reference TRBV11-3 and TRBJ2-5, the complete variable domain reads EAGVVQSPRYKIIEKKQPVAFWCNPISGHNTLYWYLQNLGQGPELLIRYENEEAVDDSQLPKDRFSAERLKGVDSTLKIQPAELGDSAVYLCASSLGKGRTQETQYFGPGTRLLVL.

This clonotype has more than one count but fewer than ten. The chain is built from TRBV27 and TRBJ1-3; TRBD1 agrees at 9 bases. V lost 6 bases and J lost 2; bases outside the gene matches: 2. The CDR3 is 14 residues long. Germline V gene data show CDR1 as MNHEY and CDR2 as SMNVEV (reference sequence). The CDR3: CASRGQGPGNTIYF. CDR3 nucleotide sequence: TGTGCCAGCAGGGGACAGGGCCCTGGAAACACCATATATTTT.

This clonotype was counted a few times. The genes are TRBV29-1 and TRBJ2-3; D might be TRBD1 (5 bases). This CDR3 has 13 residues. CDR1 is SQVTM and CDR2 is ANQGSEA in the germline V gene. V shed 8 bases and J shed 2 bases, with 14 bases lying between them. DNA for the CDR3: TGCAGCCTTAGGGGCACCCTCACAGATACGCAGTATTTT. It translates to CSLRGTLTDTQYF.